This TCR beta chain is from a study of OX40 agonist ivuxolimab in advanced cancers. Whole-study context: People in dose escalation had one of these cancers: hepatocellular carcinoma, melanoma, renal cell or head and neck cancer. Regarding the study as a whole: In general, CD8+ T cells held more expanded clones than CD4+ did, on average. Nonresponders included some who also had low normalized T-cell clonal expansion.

Sequenced by immunoSEQ multiplex PCR; TCRdb stores in-frame clones only, minus some. The sample consists of some 63,000 clones, almost 95% of them appearing once. The CDR3 extends over 13 amino acids. CDR1 MNHEY and CDR2 SVGAGI come from the germline V gene. The germline V and J ends were trimmed by 4 bases and 3 bases, with 10 bases remaining between them. Worth noting for this clone: Its antigen remains unknown.

The sample in question was CD4+ or CD8+ T cells sorted from blood, obtained in a trial of the OX40 agonist ivuxolimab. This TCR was recovered from an adult with an advanced solid tumor such as melanoma, head and neck, liver or kidney cancer. The chain carries TRBV6-5 and TRBJ2-7; no definite D call. This chain's CDR3 is CASSLVNRYEQYF. CDR3 bases: TGTGCCAGCAGTTTGGTCAACCGCTACGAGCAGTACTTC.